These 8 T cell receptor beta chains came from one sample sequenced in a study of cytomegalovirus exposure and HLA in healthy donors. PCR used 60 Vbeta primers and 13 Jbeta primers. Some clones are missing from TCRdb's copy, which holds only in-frame ones; the method was immunoSEQ multiplex PCR. The data hold 200,000 to 250,000 clones, with approximately 80% observed a single time. The sample taken for sequencing was PBMCs. The receptors were gathered from a woman aged 40 to 50 in good health and CMV-seronegative.

The J gene is TRBJ1-6, the V gene TRBV27; a weak D match, TRBD1 (5 bases). This CDR3 region has 17 residues. CDR1 MNHEY and CDR2 SMNVEV come from the germline V gene (reference sequence). V was clipped by 1 base and J by 1 base, with 11 bases between them. CDR3 coding DNA: TGTGCCAGCAGTTTATATATGGGGGGATCCTATAATTCACCCCTCCACTTT. Translated: CASSLYMGGSYNSPLHF.

CDR3 loop: CASGPSGTGHKLFF. The CDR3 DNA follows: TGTGCCAGCGGCCCATCCGGGACAGGACATAAACTGTTTTTT. This chain joins TRBV27 and TRBJ1-4; the match to TRBD1 covers 8 bases. Germline values: CDR1 MNHEY, CDR2 SMNVEV (reference sequence). The CDR3 runs to 14 residues. Trimming removed 8 bases from V and 11 bases from J; junction bases left unmatched: 13.

This chain links TRBV25-1 with TRBJ2-1; perhaps TRBD1 as D (5 bases). The length of the CDR3 is 15 residues. CDR1 and CDR2 from the germline V gene are MGHDK and SYGVNS. The ends were cut back, 7 bases at V and 3 bases at J, with 16 bases in the middle. Here the CDR3 reads CASTNHGAGYNEQFF. CDR3 nucleotides: TGTGCCAGCACAAACCATGGGGCTGGCTACAATGAGCAGTTCTTC.

The chain has TRBV19 and TRBJ2-7, with D tentatively TRBD1 (5 bases). CDR1 LNHDA and CDR2 SQIVND come from the germline V gene (reference sequence). The CDR3 is made up of 16 amino acids. V lost 5 bases, J lost 4 bases, and 21 bases lay in between. The DNA of the CDR3 is TGTGCCAGTAGTGTCCGACAGTCAAGGACCCCTTACGAGCAGTACTTC. This sequence encodes CASSVRQSRTPYEQYF. Full variable domain (missing parts from reference TRBV19 and TRBJ2-7): DGGITQSPKYLFRKEGQNVTLSCEQNLNHDAMYWYRQDPGQGLRLIYYSQIVNDFQKGDIAEGYSVSREKKESFPLTVTSAQKNPTAFYLCASSVRQSRTPYEQYFGPGTRLTVT.

This clone appeared once. The rearrangement links TRBV7-2 to TRBJ1-1, with D possibly matching TRBD1 (5 bases). Germline V gene lookup returns CDR1 SGHTA and CDR2 FQGNSA. Trimming shortened V by 7 bases and J by 5 bases, and 14 bases separated the two germline ends. The CDR3 length is 13 residues. The CDR3 loop reads CASNKAGETEAFF. The CDR3 coding sequence is TGTGCCAGCAACAAAGCGGGGGAAACTGAAGCTTTCTTT.

The J gene is TRBJ1-2, the V gene TRBV27; 8 positions agree with TRBD1. Per the germline V gene, CDR1 is MNHEY and CDR2 is SMNVEV (reference sequence). Losses at the gene ends were 0 bases for V and 3 bases for J; bases not matched to a gene: 6. This CDR3 has 16 amino acids. The CDR3 reads CASSLSQGAGYYGYTF. CDR3 nucleotide sequence: TGTGCCAGCAGTTTATCCCAGGGGGCCGGCTACTATGGCTACACCTTC.

The V and J genes are TRBV6-6 and TRBJ2-3; D unclear. Trimming pared 6 bases from V and 0 bases from J, leaving 13 bases between. CDR3 length: 15 amino acids. The germline V gene encodes CDR1 MNHNY and CDR2 SVGAGI (reference sequence). This CDR3 is CASSRSWASTDTQYF. The CDR3 DNA sequence: TGTGCCAGCAGCCGCAGTTGGGCTAGCACAGATACGCAGTATTTT.

The table lists this clone with a few counts. The chain combines TRBV4-3 with TRBJ2-1; D is unclear. The CDR3 has 15 amino acids. Trimming left V 1 base short and J 0 bases short, with 7 bases between. Germline CDR1 LGHNA, CDR2 YSLEER. The CDR3 coding sequence is TGCGCCAGCAGCCAAGGGTCTAGCTCCTACAATGAGCAGTTCTTC. Protein sequence: CASSQGSSSYNEQFF.